The clone carrying this T cell receptor beta chain rates as medium-sized. Its antigen is unidentified. The table came from immunoSEQ multiplex PCR; TCRdb's copy has only in-frame clones and leaves some out. The repertoire holds about 24,000 clones, with 50% to 70% as singletons. The data were taken from a study of tumor-infiltrating lymphocytes in localized non-small cell lung cancer. Whole-study findings and limits: No T-cell fraction difference was seen between IM1 and IM2 tumors.

The CDR3 is 12 residues long. The germline V gene encodes CDR1 MDHEN and CDR2 SYDVKM. The germline V and J ends were trimmed by 5 bases and 10 bases, with 12 bases remaining between them. The sequenced material came from lung tumor tissue. V and J are TRBV28 and TRBJ2-1; unclear D gene. The TCR comes from a human donor with non-small cell lung cancer. CDR3 region: CASSLRNREQFF. The CDR3 bases are TGTGCCAGCAGTCTGAGAAATCGGGAGCAGTTCTTC.